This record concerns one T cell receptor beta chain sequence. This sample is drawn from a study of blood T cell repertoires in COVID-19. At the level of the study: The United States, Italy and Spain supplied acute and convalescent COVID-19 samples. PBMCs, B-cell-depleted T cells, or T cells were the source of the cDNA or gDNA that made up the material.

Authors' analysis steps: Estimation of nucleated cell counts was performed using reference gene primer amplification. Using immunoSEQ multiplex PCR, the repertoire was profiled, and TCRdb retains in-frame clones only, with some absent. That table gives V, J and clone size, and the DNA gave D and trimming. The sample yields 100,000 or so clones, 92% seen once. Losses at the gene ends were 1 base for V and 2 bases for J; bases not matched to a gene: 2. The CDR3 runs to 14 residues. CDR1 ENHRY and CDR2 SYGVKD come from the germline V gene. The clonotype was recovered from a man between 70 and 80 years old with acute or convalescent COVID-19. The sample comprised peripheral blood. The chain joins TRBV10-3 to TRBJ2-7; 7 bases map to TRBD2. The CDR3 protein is CAISEWEGAYEQYF. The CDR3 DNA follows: TGTGCCATCAGTGAGTGGGAGGGAGCCTACGAGCAGTACTTC.